This record concerns one T cell receptor beta chain sequence. The primer mix had 60 Vbeta and 13 Jbeta primers. Data came from immunoSEQ multiplex PCR; TCRdb stores just in-frame clones and leaves some out. Counted here are 84,000 or so clones, more than 55% occurring once; the ten biggest clones make up 4.5% to 5.5%. Germline lookup yields CDR1 SGDLS and CDR2 YYNGEE. Trimming shortened V by 0 bases and J by 6 bases, and 13 bases separated the two germline ends. This CDR3 has 14 residues. The data stem from a study of cytomegalovirus exposure and HLA in healthy donors. The source of this sequence is a woman under 40 in good health and CMV-seropositive. Sequencing input: PBMCs. The chain couples TRBV9 to TRBJ2-7; possibly TRBD2 for D (6 bases). The CDR3 nucleotides are TGTGCCAGCAGCGTAGCCCCGTGGGACTCCGAGCAGTACTTC. Protein: CASSVAPWDSEQYF.